Listed below are T cell receptor beta chains from one sample, sequenced in a study of CD4 T cells in relation to SARS-CoV-2 and coronaviruses. Assay used: immunoSEQ multiplex PCR; TCRdb lists only in-frame clones, some missing. Of roughly 57,000 clones in the sample, roughly 88% were seen once. The source material was memory CD4+ T cells from PBMCs. Receptors originate from a human donor in good health. Both conserved end residues are part of each CDR3. Each record gives: V gene, clone size, D gene, J gene, CDR3 DNA, CDR3 protein. The D gene is left open where the match is weak. Expanded clones are given a class, and other clones once, few, many or no size at all.

TRBV20-1	NA	TRBD2	TRBJ2-1	TGCAGTGCTAGTCCTAGCGGGTACAATGAGCAGTTCTTC	CSASPSGYNEQFF
TRBV28	few	NA	TRBJ1-1	TGTGCCAGCAGTTCAGCTGTTCCGAACACTGAAGCTTTCTTT	CASSSAVPNTEAFF
TRBV9	NA	NA	TRBJ2-1	TGTGCCAGCAGCGTAGCGATGTCCCTCAATGAGCAGTTCTTC	CASSVAMSLNEQFF
TRBV3-1/TRBV3-2	few	TRBD1	TRBJ2-7	TGTGCCAGCAGCCAAGTCGGGACAGGGGTCGGAGAGCAGTACTTC	CASSQVGTGVGEQYF
TRBV27	NA	NA	TRBJ1-1	TGTGCCAGCAGTTTACCCGGGAACACTGAAGCTTTCTTT	CASSLPGNTEAFF
TRBV11-2	NA	TRBD1	TRBJ1-6	TGTGCCAGCAGCCTGGACAGGGTTTCACCCCTCCACTTT	CASSLDRVSPLHF
TRBV10-1	once	NA	TRBJ2-3	TGCGCCAGCAGTGAGGCAGGGACAGATACGCAGTATTTT	CASSEAGTDTQYF
TRBV28	NA	NA	TRBJ2-5	TGTGCCAGCAGTAGTGGGAGCGAGACCCAGTACTTC	CASSSGSETQYF
TRBV27	NA	TRBD1	TRBJ2-1	TGTGCCAGCAGCCCCTCGGGACAGGGGGCCTACAATGAGCAGTTCTTC	CASSPSGQGAYNEQFF
TRBV7-9	NA	TRBD2	TRBJ2-5	TGTGCCAGCAGCTCCCAACTTGGGACTAGCGGCCCGATGGGAGAGACCCAGTACTTC	CASSSQLGTSGPMGETQYF
TRBV3-1/TRBV3-2	NA	NA	TRBJ2-3	TGTGCCAGCAGCCTGGTACATGGTCTCACAGATACGCAGTATTTT	CASSLVHGLTDTQYF
TRBV4-2	few	NA	TRBJ2-1	TGTGCCAGCAGCCAAGATCCGCGTGGCTCCTACAATGAGCAGTTCTTC	CASSQDPRGSYNEQFF
TRBV4-2	NA	NA	TRBJ1-5	TGTGCCAGCAGCCAAGACAGGAATAGCAATCAGCCCCAGCATTTT	CASSQDRNSNQPQHF
TRBV28	NA	NA	TRBJ2-7	TGTGCCAGCACCTCCCCGGGGAGGAATGACTACGAGCAGTACTTC	CASTSPGRNDYEQYF
TRBV15	NA	TRBD1	TRBJ1-5	TGTGCCACCAGCAGAGGCGCCCAGGGGGCCGGGCAGCCCCAGCATTTT	CATSRGAQGAGQPQHF
TRBV30	NA	NA	TRBJ2-7	TGTGCCTGGAGGGGGTCTGGGGCGGGGTACGAGCAGTACTTC	CAWRGSGAGYEQYF